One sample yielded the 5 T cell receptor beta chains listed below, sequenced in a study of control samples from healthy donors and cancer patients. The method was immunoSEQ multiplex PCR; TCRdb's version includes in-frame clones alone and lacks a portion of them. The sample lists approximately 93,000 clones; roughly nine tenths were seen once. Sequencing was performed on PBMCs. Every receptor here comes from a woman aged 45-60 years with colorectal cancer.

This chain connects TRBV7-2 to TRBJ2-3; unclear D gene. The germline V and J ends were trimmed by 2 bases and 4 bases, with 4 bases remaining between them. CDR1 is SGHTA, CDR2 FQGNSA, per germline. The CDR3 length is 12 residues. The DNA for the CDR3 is TGTGCCAGCAGCTTACGCCCAGATACGCAGTATTTT. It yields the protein CASSLRPDTQYF.

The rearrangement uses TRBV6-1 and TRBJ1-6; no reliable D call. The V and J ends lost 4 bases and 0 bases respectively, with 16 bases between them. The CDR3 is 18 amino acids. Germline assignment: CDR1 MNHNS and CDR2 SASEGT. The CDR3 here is CASSAMQWTDSYNSPLHF. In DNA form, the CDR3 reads TGTGCCAGCAGTGCCATGCAATGGACGGACTCCTATAATTCACCCCTCCACTTT.

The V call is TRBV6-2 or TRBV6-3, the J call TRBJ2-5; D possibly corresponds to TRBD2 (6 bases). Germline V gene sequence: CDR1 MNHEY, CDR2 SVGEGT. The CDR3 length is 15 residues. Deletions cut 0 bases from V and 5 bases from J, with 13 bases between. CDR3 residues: CASSYSPTRRETQYF. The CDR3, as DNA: TGTGCCAGCAGTTACTCGCCGACTAGGCGCGAGACCCAGTACTTC.

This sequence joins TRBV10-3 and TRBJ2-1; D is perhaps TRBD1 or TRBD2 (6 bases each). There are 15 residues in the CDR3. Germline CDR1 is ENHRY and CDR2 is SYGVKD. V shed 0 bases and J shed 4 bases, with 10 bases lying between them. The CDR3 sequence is CAISESRGEYNEQFF. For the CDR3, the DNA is TGTGCCATCAGTGAGTCGAGGGGGGAGTACAATGAGCAGTTCTTC.

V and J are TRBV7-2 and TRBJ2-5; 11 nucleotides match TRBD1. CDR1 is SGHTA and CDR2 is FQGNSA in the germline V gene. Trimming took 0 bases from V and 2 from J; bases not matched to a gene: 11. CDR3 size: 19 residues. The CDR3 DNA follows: TGTGCCAGCAGCTTAGCGGTAGGAAGGACAGGGGGCCCACAAGAGACCCAGTACTTC. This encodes CASSLAVGRTGGPQETQYF.